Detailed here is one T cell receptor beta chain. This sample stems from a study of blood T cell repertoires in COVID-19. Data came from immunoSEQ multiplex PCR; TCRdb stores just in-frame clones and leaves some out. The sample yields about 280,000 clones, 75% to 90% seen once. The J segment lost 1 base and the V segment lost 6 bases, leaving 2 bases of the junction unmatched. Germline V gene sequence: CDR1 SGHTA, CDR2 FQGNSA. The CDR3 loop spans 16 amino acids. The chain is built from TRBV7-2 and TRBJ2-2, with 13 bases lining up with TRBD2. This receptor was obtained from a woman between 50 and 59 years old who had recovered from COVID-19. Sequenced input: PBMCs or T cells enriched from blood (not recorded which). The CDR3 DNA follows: TGTGCCAGCAGGAGACTAGCGGGAGGGAACACCGGGGAGCTGTTTTTT. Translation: CASRRLAGGNTGELFF.